This paragraph reports one TCR beta chain. Its antigen is currently unknown. The data stem from a study of memory CD4+ T cells and cytomegalovirus serostatus. Findings and caveats of the study: Median bootstrapped AUC for CMV status was about 0.95 originally, 0.9 to 0.93 US-trained.

Original processing notes: Out-of-frame sequences were removed, leaving around 2,000,000 distinct TCRbeta sequences. Repertoires were generated with immunoSEQ multiplex PCR, while TCRdb's copy carries only in-frame clones and drops some. D and trimming come from the DNA, and the V and J calls and clone size come from that table. Here the sample spans just under 95,000 clones, about four fifths being singletons. Single viable CD3+CD4+CD8-CD45RO+ cells were sorted as the memory CD4+ T cells. After thawing, CD4+ T cells were positively selected. Sequenced input: memory CD4+ T cells from blood. The receptor's source is an adult in good health and CMV-seropositive.

As DNA, the CDR3 is TGTGCCAGCACCCGGACCATCTCCTACGAGCAGTACTTC. Protein sequence: CASTRTISYEQYF. The chain carries TRBV28 and TRBJ2-7; the D is unclear. The germline V and J ends were trimmed by 7 bases and 0 bases, with 10 bases remaining between them. Germline CDR1 reads MDHEN; CDR2 reads SYDVKM. This CDR3 has 13 amino acids.